This T cell receptor beta chain was recovered during a study of siplizumab effects on memory and regulatory T cells. Study outcomes and limitations: The study found naive T cells seemingly more diverse than memory cells and seemingly major alloresponse contributors. Proliferating Tregs in siplizumab cultures were never verified as suppressive.

Per-sample assaying covered 85,000 to 100,000 TCR templates. Here immunoSEQ multiplex PCR was the method, and the copy in TCRdb shows in-frame clones only, minus some. This sample has approximately 100,000 clones, with around 95% found just once. This clone came up a few times. Its antigen is undetermined. This CDR3 contains 17 residues. V was pared by 4 bases and J by 4 bases, with 7 bases of the junction left unmatched. Per germline, CDR1 SNHLY and CDR2 FYNNEI. The V gene is TRBV2, the J gene TRBJ2-1; 13 nucleotides match TRBD2. The sequencing input was Tregs sorted from blood. This receptor was obtained from a human donor in good health. This chain's CDR3 is CASSGRTSGGLYNEQFF. In DNA form, the CDR3 reads TGTGCCAGCAGTGGGAGGACTAGCGGGGGCCTTTACAATGAGCAGTTCTTC.